This T cell receptor (beta chain) was retrieved from a study of cytomegalovirus exposure and HLA in healthy donors. Primers included in the PCR were 60 Vbeta and 13 Jbeta primers. Method: immunoSEQ multiplex PCR; TCRdb's copy keeps in-frame clones and lacks some. The profile covers about 140,000 clones, with roughly 80% appearing a single time and approximately 3% taken by the ten largest. With 3 bases removed from V and 6 bases from J, the gap between germline ends came to 9 bases. Germline V CDR1 and CDR2: DFQATT, SNEGSKA (reference sequence). The CDR3 runs 11 residues. The material sequenced was PBMCs. The origin of this receptor is a male donor in good health and CMV-seronegative. The chain employs TRBV20-1 and TRBJ2-7; maybe TRBD2 (5 bases). The CDR3 loop reads CSASISAEQYF. DNA of the CDR3: TGCAGTGCTAGTATTAGCGCCGAGCAGTACTTC.